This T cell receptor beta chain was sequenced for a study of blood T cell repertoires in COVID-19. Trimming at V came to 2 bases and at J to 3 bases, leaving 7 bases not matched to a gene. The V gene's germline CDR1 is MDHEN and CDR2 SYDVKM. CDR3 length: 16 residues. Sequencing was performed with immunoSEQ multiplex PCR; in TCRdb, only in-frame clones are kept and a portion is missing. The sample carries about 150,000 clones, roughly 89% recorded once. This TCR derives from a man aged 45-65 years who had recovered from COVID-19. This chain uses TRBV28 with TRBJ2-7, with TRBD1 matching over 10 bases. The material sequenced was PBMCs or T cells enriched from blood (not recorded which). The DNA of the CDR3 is TGTGCCAGCAGTTTACTGGGACAGGGGTCCGGCTACGAGCAGTACTTC. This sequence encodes CASSLLGQGSGYEQYF. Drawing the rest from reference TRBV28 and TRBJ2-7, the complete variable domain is DVKVTQSSRYLVKRTGEKVFLECVQDMDHENMFWYRQDPGLGLRLIYFSYDVKMKEKGDIPEGYSVSREKKERFSLILESASTNQTSMYLCASSLLGQGSGYEQYFGPGTRLTVT.